The 11 T cell receptor beta chains below were found in one sample sequenced in a study of blood T cell repertoires in COVID-19. This table comes from immunoSEQ multiplex PCR, and its TCRdb copy is limited to in-frame clones, with some not included. The table lists some 100,000 clones, just under 90% of them singletons. Sequencing was performed on peripheral blood. These receptors originate from a human donor in a cohort sampled during active COVID-19.

Only one count was recorded for this clone. This sequence joins TRBV27 and TRBJ1-3; 10 bases are shared with TRBD1. Trimming at V came to 3 bases and at J to 4 bases, leaving 6 bases not matched to a gene. This CDR3 contains 16 residues. Germline assignment: CDR1 MNHEY and CDR2 SMNVEV (reference sequence). The CDR3 sequence is CASSLTGTGAGNTIYF. CDR3 DNA: TGTGCCAGCAGTTTGACCGGGACAGGGGCAGGAAACACCATATATTTT.

This chain joins TRBV24-1 and TRBJ2-1; no clear D. V lost 5 bases and J lost 3, with 10 bases in between. Germline-derived CDR1 and CDR2 are KGHDR and SFDVKD. CDR3 length equals 14 residues. The CDR3 loop reads CATSVGDNYNEQFF. The CDR3 nucleotides are TGTGCCACCAGTGTCGGTGACAACTACAATGAGCAGTTCTTC.

The genes are TRBV12-3 or TRBV12-4 and TRBJ1-2; D possibly corresponds to TRBD1 (5 bases). Deletions cut 5 bases from V and 10 bases from J, with 17 bases between. The CDR3 has 13 amino acids. The CDR3 loop reads CASSGGRNYFYTF. The CDR3 nucleotides read TGTGCCAGCAGTGGGGGGAGGAACTATTTCTACACCTTC.

The rearrangement uses TRBV6-5 and TRBJ1-2; 8 bases agree with TRBD1. The CDR3 consists of 13 residues. Germline V gene data show CDR1 as MNHEY and CDR2 as SVGAGI. Unmatched junction bases numbered 4, after V lost 6 bases and J lost 4 bases. CDR3 nucleotide sequence: TGTGCCAGCAGCTCAGGGGGCGCCTATGGCTACACCTTC. Protein product: CASSSGGAYGYTF.

This clone was picked up one time. The chain recombines TRBV28 with TRBJ2-2; weak D call: TRBD2 (6 bases). Looked up from germline, CDR1 is MDHEN and CDR2 is SYDVKM. The CDR3 sequence is 13 residues long. Between the trimmed V and J ends, which lost 7 bases and 8 bases, there was a span of 14 bases. Written as DNA, the CDR3 is TGTGCCAGCACCGTAGGAGGGCCAGGGGAGCTGTTTTTT. Translating it yields CASTVGGPGELFF.

The CDR3 DNA reads TGTGCCAGCAGTGACCCTAGAATAGGAACCGGGGAGCTGTTTTTT. The encoded protein is CASSDPRIGTGELFF. The V and J genes are TRBV6-1 and TRBJ2-2, with unresolved D. The CDR3 is 15 amino acids. Deletions cut 3 bases from V and 5 bases from J, with 13 bases between. CDR1 and CDR2 from the germline V gene are MNHNS and SASEGT.

The chain couples TRBV19 to TRBJ2-7; D may be TRBD2 (5 bases). Germline V gene sequence: CDR1 LNHDA, CDR2 SQIVND (reference sequence). Trimming shortened V by 3 bases and J by 1 base, and 13 bases separated the two germline ends. The CDR3 extends over 15 amino acids. The CDR3 nucleotides read TGTGCCAGTAGTATGGTCCGGGGATCTTCCTACGAGCAGTACTTC. Encoded protein: CASSMVRGSSYEQYF.

The chain combines TRBV5-8 with TRBJ2-1, with 13 bases lining up with TRBD2. J was trimmed by 7 bases and V by 5 bases; bases with no gene match: 9. The CDR3 is made up of 16 amino acids. Germline loops: CDR1 SGHTS, CDR2 YDEGEE. CDR3 DNA sequence: TGTGCCAGCAGATTAGAAGGACTAGCGGGAGAAAATGAGCAGTTCTTC. Translated, it gives CASRLEGLAGENEQFF.

About this clone: Different DNA sequences within this sample yield the same CDR3. The chain has TRBV12-3 or TRBV12-4 and TRBJ1-1; D ambiguous. Trimming cost V 0 bases and J 2 bases, with 4 bases left between them. This CDR3 is 13 amino acids long. The CDR3: CASSLARNTEAFF. The CDR3 DNA follows: TGTGCCAGCAGTTTAGCTAGAAACACTGAAGCTTTCTTT.

This clone was seen a handful of times. This chain joins TRBV6-5 and TRBJ1-2; D possibly corresponds to TRBD1 (5 bases). This CDR3 region has 14 residues. Trimming pared 6 bases from V and 6 bases from J, leaving 17 bases between. Germline lookup yields CDR1 MNHEY and CDR2 SVGAGI. The CDR3 DNA reads as TGTGCCAGCAGGGCCCTGTCCAGGGAACATGGCTACACCTTC. Translation gives CASRALSREHGYTF.

The J gene is TRBJ2-3, the V gene TRBV5-1; 9 bases are a match to TRBD2. V shed 3 bases, J shed 6 bases, and the junction held 8 bases outside the gene matches. The CDR3 runs to 15 residues. Germline V lookup: CDR1 SGHRS, CDR2 YFSETQ. DNA for the CDR3: TGCGCCAGCAGCTCCATAGCGGGAGCCTCTGATACGCAGTATTTT. Its translation: CASSSIAGASDTQYF.